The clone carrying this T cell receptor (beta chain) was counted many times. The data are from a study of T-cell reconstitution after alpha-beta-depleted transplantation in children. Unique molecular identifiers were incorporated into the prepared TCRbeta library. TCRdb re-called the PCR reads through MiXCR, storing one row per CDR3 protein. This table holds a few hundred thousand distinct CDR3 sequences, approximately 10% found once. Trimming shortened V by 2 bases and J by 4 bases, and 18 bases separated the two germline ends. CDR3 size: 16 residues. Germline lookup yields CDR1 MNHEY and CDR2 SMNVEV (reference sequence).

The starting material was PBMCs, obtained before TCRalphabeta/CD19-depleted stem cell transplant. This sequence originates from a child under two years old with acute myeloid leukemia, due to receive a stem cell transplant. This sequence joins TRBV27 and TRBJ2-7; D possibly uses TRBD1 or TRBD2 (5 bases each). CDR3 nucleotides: TGTGCCAGCAGTTTAACGGTACCTGTCGGGGCGTACGAGCAGTACTTC. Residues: CASSLTVPVGAYEQYF.